This T cell receptor (beta chain) was profiled in a study of control samples from healthy donors and cancer patients. Profiled with immunoSEQ multiplex PCR; TCRdb holds only in-frame clones, not every one. The sample lists 130,000 or so clones, approximately 94% occurring once. Between the trimmed V and J ends, which lost 4 bases and 4 bases, there was a span of 10 bases. The CDR3 covers 13 residues. CDR1 is LNHDA and CDR2 is SQIVND in the germline V gene (reference sequence). The origin of this receptor is a man aged 40-55 years in good health. Material for sequencing was blood. The chain recombines TRBV19 with TRBJ1-1, with a possible D match to TRBD1 (6 bases). CDR3 residues: CASSSTGSTEAFF. The CDR3 DNA sequence: TGTGCCAGTAGTAGCACAGGGAGCACTGAAGCTTTCTTT. The full variable domain, in which reference TRBV19 and TRBJ1-1 provide the parts outside the CDR3, is DGGITQSPKYLFRKEGQNVTLSCEQNLNHDAMYWYRQDPGQGLRLIYYSQIVNDFQKGDIAEGYSVSREKKESFPLTVTSAQKNPTAFYLCASSSTGSTEAFFGQGTRLTVV.